One and the same sample provided the 14 T cell receptor beta chains below, sequenced in a study of blood T cell repertoires in COVID-19. The protocol was immunoSEQ multiplex PCR, while the TCRdb copy is restricted to in-frame clones and leaves out a portion. Of roughly 87,000 clones listed, around 82% are singletons. Sequenced material: peripheral blood. These receptors originate from an elderly woman with COVID-19, enrolled during active disease.

The chain combines TRBV27 with TRBJ2-1, with TRBD2 matching 7 bases. This CDR3 contains 12 residues. Germline V gene sequence: CDR1 MNHEY, CDR2 SMNVEV (reference sequence). The J segment lost 9 bases and the V segment lost 3 bases, leaving 2 bases of the junction unmatched. CDR3 amino acids: CASSLGGVEQFF. The CDR3 DNA is TGTGCCAGCAGTTTGGGGGGGGTTGAGCAGTTCTTC.

The chain employs TRBV7-9 and TRBJ2-1; D is possibly TRBD1 (6 bases). Between the trimmed V and J ends, which lost 3 bases and 0 bases, there was a span of 12 bases. Germline V gene data show CDR1 as SEHNR and CDR2 as FQNEAQ (reference sequence). The CDR3 spans 16 residues. CDR3 sequence: CASSLGQGYSYNEQFF. CDR3 DNA: TGTGCCAGCAGCTTGGGACAAGGCTACTCCTACAATGAGCAGTTCTTC.

This chain connects TRBV10-3 to TRBJ2-7, with 8 bases identical to TRBD1. The V gene end was trimmed by 10 bases and the J gene end by 2 bases; junction bases not matched to a gene: 7. Germline CDR1 ENHRY, CDR2 SYGVKD. CDR3 size: 13 residues. CDR3 in amino acids: CATGGDRTYEQYF. CDR3 nucleotide sequence: TGTGCCACCGGCGGGGACAGGACCTACGAGCAGTACTTC.

This chain connects TRBV5-1 to TRBJ1-6; TRBD1 is a possible D gene (6 bases). Between the trimmed V and J ends, which lost 0 bases and 8 bases, there was a span of 12 bases. This CDR3 contains 15 residues. The germline CDR1 and CDR2 sequences are SGHRS and YFSETQ. As DNA, the CDR3 is TGCGCCAGCAGCTTGGATGGACAGCAGTATTCACCCCTCCACTTT. This codes for CASSLDGQQYSPLHF.

The CDR3 spells CATSVTGIYGYTF. The CDR3 coding sequence is TGTGCCACCAGCGTTACAGGGATCTATGGCTACACCTTC. This chain connects TRBV15 to TRBJ1-2, with a possible D match to TRBD1 (6 bases). Germline V gives CDR1 LNHNV, CDR2 YYDKDF (reference sequence). Trimming pared 5 bases from V and 4 bases from J, leaving 11 bases between. The CDR3 covers 13 residues.

This rearrangement joins TRBV27 to TRBJ2-7, with 7 bases that match TRBD1. The germline CDR1 and CDR2 sequences are MNHEY and SMNVEV (reference sequence). This CDR3 has 12 residues. Trimming removed 5 bases from V and 4 bases from J; junction bases left unmatched: 2. Written as DNA, the CDR3 is TGTGCCAGCAGTAAGACAGGGTACGAGCAGTACTTC. Residues: CASSKTGYEQYF.

J is TRBJ2-3 and V is TRBV28, with 9 bases aligning to TRBD2. CDR3 length: 16 amino acids. V was pared by 7 bases and J by 1 base, with 9 bases of the junction left unmatched. Per the germline V gene, CDR1 is MDHEN and CDR2 is SYDVKM. CDR3 nucleotide sequence: TGTGCCAGCAACACTTTTAGCGGGAGCGGCACAGATACGCAGTATTTT. As protein: CASNTFSGSGTDTQYF.

The V gene is TRBV7-9, the J gene TRBJ2-7; D is uncertain. Germline V gives CDR1 SEHNR, CDR2 FQNEAQ (reference sequence). V dropped 4 bases and J dropped 6 bases, with 16 bases sitting between them. The CDR3 totals 14 residues. The CDR3 protein is CASSSGAPRLEQYF. CDR3 DNA sequence: TGTGCCAGCAGCTCCGGAGCACCGCGTCTCGAGCAGTACTTC.

This chain uses TRBV3-1 (or the pseudogene TRBV3-2) with TRBJ1-3; D not resolved. V was trimmed by 2 bases and J by 4 bases, leaving 18 bases between them. Germline V gene data show CDR1 as LGHDT and CDR2 as YNNKEL (reference sequence). The CDR3 contains 17 residues. The CDR3 bases are TGTGCCAGCAGCCAACGGCTATTACGGGGTTACGGAAACACCATATATTTT. This encodes CASSQRLLRGYGNTIYF.

V gene TRBV28 combines with J gene TRBJ2-7; 13 positions match TRBD2. Germline V gene data show CDR1 as MDHEN and CDR2 as SYDVKM. J was trimmed by 10 bases and V by 7 bases; bases with no gene match: 19. CDR3 length equals 17 residues. This CDR3 reads CASTLPLGVGLAGVQYF. CDR3 coding DNA: TGTGCCAGCACCTTACCCCTGGGAGTCGGACTAGCGGGAGTCCAGTACTTC.

The DNA of the CDR3 is TGTGCCAGCAGGGCCTCGGGACTAGCTCCCTCCTACGAGCAGTACTTC. Its protein product is CASRASGLAPSYEQYF. This chain links TRBV28 with TRBJ2-7; 9 nucleotides line up with TRBD2. The CDR3 consists of 16 residues. Germline CDR1 and CDR2: MDHEN and SYDVKM. After removal of 6 bases from V and 0 bases from J, the junction contained 9 bases not matched to a gene.

The rearrangement uses TRBV18 and TRBJ1-4; 7 bases fit TRBD1. Trimming removed 3 bases from V and 6 bases from J; junction bases left unmatched: 10. Per the germline V gene, CDR1 is KGHSH and CDR2 is LQKENI. The CDR3 is 16 amino acids. DNA for the CDR3: TGTGCCAGCTCACCTAATAACAGGGGACGATATGAAAAACTGTTTTTT. Residues: CASSPNNRGRYEKLFF. The full variable domain, in which reference TRBV18 and TRBJ1-4 provide the parts outside the CDR3, is NAGVMQNPRHLVRRRGQEARLRCSPMKGHSHVYWYRQLPEEGLKFMVYLQKENIIDESGMPKERFSAEFPKEGPSILRIQQVVRGDSAAYFCASSPNNRGRYEKLFFGSGTQLSVL.

This sequence joins TRBV12-5 and TRBJ1-1, with TRBD1 identical over 10 bases. This CDR3 is 13 amino acids long. Per germline, CDR1 LGHNT and CDR2 FRNRAP. V lost 8 bases to trimming and J lost 6 bases; unmatched junction nucleotides: 6. CDR3 residues: CASSRQGASEAFF. DNA for the CDR3: TGTGCTAGTAGCAGACAGGGGGCGTCTGAAGCTTTCTTT.

J is TRBJ2-7 and V is TRBV7-8; D is perhaps TRBD1 (5 bases). V gave up 11 bases and J gave up 4 bases, with 18 bases separating them. The CDR3 length is 13 residues. Germline loops: CDR1 SGHVS, CDR2 FQNEAQ. Here the CDR3 DNA reads TGTGCCGGCGCGAAAGGGGCGACGTACGAGCAGTACTTC. Its protein product is CAGAKGATYEQYF.